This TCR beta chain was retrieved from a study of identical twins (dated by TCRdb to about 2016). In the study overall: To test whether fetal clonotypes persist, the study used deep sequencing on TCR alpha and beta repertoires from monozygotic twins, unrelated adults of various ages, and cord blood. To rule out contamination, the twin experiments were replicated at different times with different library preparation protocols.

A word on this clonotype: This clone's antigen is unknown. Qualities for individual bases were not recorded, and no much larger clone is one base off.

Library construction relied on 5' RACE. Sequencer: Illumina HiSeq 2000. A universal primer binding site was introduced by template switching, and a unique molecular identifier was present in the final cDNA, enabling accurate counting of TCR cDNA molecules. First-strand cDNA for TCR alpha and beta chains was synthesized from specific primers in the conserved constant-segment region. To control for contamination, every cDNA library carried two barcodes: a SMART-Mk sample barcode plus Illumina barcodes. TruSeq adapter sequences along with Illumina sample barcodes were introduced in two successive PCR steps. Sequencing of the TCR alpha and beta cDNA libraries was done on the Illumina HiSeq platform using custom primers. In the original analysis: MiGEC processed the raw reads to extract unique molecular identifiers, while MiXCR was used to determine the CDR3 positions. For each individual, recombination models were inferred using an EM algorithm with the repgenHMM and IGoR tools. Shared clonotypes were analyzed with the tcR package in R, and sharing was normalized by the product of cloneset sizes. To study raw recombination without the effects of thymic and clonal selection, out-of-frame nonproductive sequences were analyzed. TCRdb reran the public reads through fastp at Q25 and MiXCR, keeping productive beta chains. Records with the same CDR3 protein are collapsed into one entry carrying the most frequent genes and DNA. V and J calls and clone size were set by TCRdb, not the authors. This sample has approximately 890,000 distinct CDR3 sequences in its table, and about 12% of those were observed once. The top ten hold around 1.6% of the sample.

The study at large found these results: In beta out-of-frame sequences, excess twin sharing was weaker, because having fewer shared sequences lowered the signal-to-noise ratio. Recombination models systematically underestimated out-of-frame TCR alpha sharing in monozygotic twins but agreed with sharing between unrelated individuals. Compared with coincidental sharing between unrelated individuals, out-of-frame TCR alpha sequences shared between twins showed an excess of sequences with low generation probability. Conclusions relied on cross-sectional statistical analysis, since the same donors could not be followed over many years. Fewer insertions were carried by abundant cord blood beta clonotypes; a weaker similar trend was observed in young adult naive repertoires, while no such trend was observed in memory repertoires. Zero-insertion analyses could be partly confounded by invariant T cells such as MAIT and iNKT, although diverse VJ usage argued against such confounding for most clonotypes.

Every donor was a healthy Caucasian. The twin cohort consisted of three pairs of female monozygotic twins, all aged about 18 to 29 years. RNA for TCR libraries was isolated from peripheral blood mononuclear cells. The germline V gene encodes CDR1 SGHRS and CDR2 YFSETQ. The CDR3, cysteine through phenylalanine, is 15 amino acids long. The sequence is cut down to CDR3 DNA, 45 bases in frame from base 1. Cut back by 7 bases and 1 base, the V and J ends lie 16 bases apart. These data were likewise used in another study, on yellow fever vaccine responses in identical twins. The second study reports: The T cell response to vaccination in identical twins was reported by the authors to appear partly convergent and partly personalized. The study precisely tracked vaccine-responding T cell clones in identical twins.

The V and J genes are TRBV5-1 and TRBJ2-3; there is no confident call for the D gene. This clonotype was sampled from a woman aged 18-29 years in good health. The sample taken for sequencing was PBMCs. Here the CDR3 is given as CASLTRGSGTDTQYF. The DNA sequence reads TGCGCCAGCCTCACCCGTGGGTCTGGCACAGATACGCAGTATTTT.